The 24 T cell receptor beta chains in this list originate from one sample, sequenced in a study of shared clonotypes between healthy human individuals. Some clones are missing from TCRdb's copy, which holds only in-frame ones; the method was immunoSEQ multiplex PCR. The sample records 2 million to 2.5 million clones, more than 90% being singletons. Input material: naive CD4+ T cells sorted from blood. Subset described: CD45RA+ positively selected. The receptors shown here come from a man younger than 35 in good health.

The rearrangement links TRBV4-3 to TRBJ2-1, with TRBD1 identical over 7 bases. The CDR3 contains 17 residues. J lost 0 bases, V lost 3 bases, and 8 bases had no gene match. Germline CDR1 is LGHNA and CDR2 is YSLEER. The CDR3: CASSQYNRDSSYNEQFF. CDR3 DNA sequence: TGCGCCAGCAGCCAGTATAACCGGGACAGCTCCTACAATGAGCAGTTCTTC.

As to this clone: Other DNA sequences in this specimen translate into the identical CDR3. The chain uses TRBV6-5 and TRBJ1-5; no clear D gene. V was cut by 6 bases and J by 0 bases, with 9 bases left in between. Per the germline V gene, CDR1 is MNHEY and CDR2 is SVGAGI. This CDR3 contains 14 residues. In DNA, the CDR3 is TGTGCCAGCAGAGCCGGGGTTAGCAATCAGCCCCAGCATTTT. Protein product: CASRAGVSNQPQHF.

V is TRBV4-1 and J is TRBJ2-7, with TRBD2 matching over 9 bases. Trimming removed 4 bases from V and 3 bases from J; junction bases left unmatched: 13. The CDR3 is 17 residues long. Germline V gives CDR1 MGHRA, CDR2 YSYEKL. As DNA, the CDR3 is TGCGCCAGCAGCCGCGCGGGAGGGGGGACTAGTGTCTACGAGCAGTACTTC. The encoded protein is CASSRAGGGTSVYEQYF.

The rearrangement links TRBV2 to TRBJ1-5; TRBD1 agrees at 7 bases. This CDR3 is 15 amino acids long. J gave up 2 bases and V 5 bases, and 6 bases lay outside the gene matches. Germline V gene sequence: CDR1 SNHLY, CDR2 FYNNEI. DNA for the CDR3: TGTGCCAGCAGTCCAAACAGGGGAGGCAATCAGCCCCAGCATTTT. It codes for CASSPNRGGNQPQHF.

V gene TRBV5-8 combines with J gene TRBJ2-1, with TRBD2 matching 11 bases. Trimming took 4 bases from V and 4 from J; bases not matched to a gene: 7. The V gene's germline CDR1 is SGHTS and CDR2 YDEGEE. CDR3 length: 16 residues. This CDR3 reads CASSIGGLADYNEQFF. CDR3 in DNA: TGTGCCAGCAGCATCGGGGGACTAGCGGATTACAATGAGCAGTTCTTC.

V usage is TRBV2 and J usage is TRBJ2-1, with 8 bases identical to TRBD2. J was trimmed by 0 bases and V by 8 bases; bases with no gene match: 9. Germline lookup yields CDR1 SNHLY and CDR2 FYNNEI. There are 16 residues in the CDR3. DNA of the CDR3: TGTGCCAGCGAACTGACGGCGGGGGGCTCCTACAATGAGCAGTTCTTC. Residues: CASELTAGGSYNEQFF.

The chain links TRBV28 to TRBJ1-2; tentative D call: TRBD1 (6 bases). This CDR3 is built from 14 residues. Germline V CDR1 and CDR2: MDHEN, SYDVKM. V lost 6 bases and J lost 3, with 14 bases in between. The CDR3 reads CASSPGGPHYGYTF. In DNA, the CDR3 is TGTGCCAGCAGCCCCGGGGGCCCCCACTATGGCTACACCTTC.

V is TRBV2 and J is TRBJ2-5; 9 bases are a match to TRBD1. The CDR3 is made up of 14 amino acids. CDR1 is SNHLY and CDR2 is FYNNEI in the germline V gene. J gave up 4 bases and V 9 bases, and 9 bases lay outside the gene matches. The CDR3 bases are TGTGCCAGTAGACCGGGACAGGGAGTAGAGACCCAGTACTTC. Protein product: CASRPGQGVETQYF.

This chain links TRBV6-1 with TRBJ2-4, with a tentative D call TRBD2 (5 bases). Germline V gene lookup returns CDR1 MNHNS and CDR2 SASEGT. V was pared by 2 bases and J by 0 bases, with 14 bases between. This CDR3 comprises 17 residues. The CDR3 region is CASSEYGSGIAKNIQYF. Here the CDR3 DNA reads TGTGCCAGCAGTGAATACGGGTCGGGGATAGCCAAAAACATTCAGTACTTC.

The chain employs TRBV7-3 and TRBJ1-3, with 7 bases lining up with TRBD1. Losses at the gene ends were 2 bases for V and 0 bases for J; bases not matched to a gene: 1. This CDR3 has 15 amino acids. Looked up from germline, CDR1 is SGHTA and CDR2 is FQGTGA. Written as DNA, the CDR3 is TGTGCCAGCAGCTTAGAGGGGGCCTCTGGAAACACCATATATTTT. Its protein product is CASSLEGASGNTIYF.

The chain links TRBV5-1 to TRBJ2-5, with 7 bases aligning to TRBD2. From germline, CDR1 is SGHRS and CDR2 YFSETQ. The CDR3 length is 14 residues. The V segment lost 0 bases and the J segment 3 bases; nucleotides outside the gene matches: 2. This CDR3 is CASSLERGEETQYF. The CDR3 DNA reads as TGCGCCAGCAGCTTGGAGCGGGGAGAAGAGACCCAGTACTTC.

The table lists this clone with a count of one. The same CDR3 can be traced to other DNA sequences in this sample. The chain recombines TRBV5-1 with TRBJ2-2, with D hard to call. The germline gives CDR1 SGHRS, CDR2 YFSETQ. The CDR3 has 14 amino acids. V lost 4 bases and J lost 0, with 7 bases in between. The CDR3 loop is CASSRVPNTGELFF. As DNA, the CDR3 is TGCGCCAGCAGCCGGGTCCCGAACACCGGGGAGCTGTTTTTT.

This clone was recorded once. The chain uses TRBV13 and TRBJ1-3; D gene ambiguous. Trimming removed 0 bases from V and 2 bases from J, with 8 bases in between. This CDR3 has 15 amino acids. Germline loops: CDR1 PRHDT, CDR2 FYEKMQ (reference sequence). The DNA of the CDR3 is TGTGCCAGCAGCTTAGGTGGAGCCCCTGGAAACACCATATATTTT. Protein product: CASSLGGAPGNTIYF. Full variable domain (outside the CDR3, taken from reference TRBV13 and TRBJ1-3): AAGVIQSPRHLIKEKRETATLKCYPIPRHDTVYWYQQGPGQDPQFLISFYEKMQSDKGSIPDRFSAQQFSDYHSELNMSSLELGDSALYFCASSLGGAPGNTIYFGEGSWLTVV.

The V and J genes are TRBV30 and TRBJ2-1, with 7 bases fitting TRBD2. Germline lookup yields CDR1 GTSNPN and CDR2 SVGIG (reference sequence). The CDR3 sequence is 17 residues long. The ends lost 3 bases at V and 0 bases at J; junction bases unmatched: 11. The CDR3 DNA reads as TGTGCCTGGAGAAGACGTACCGGGACTATCTCCTACAATGAGCAGTTCTTC. Translating it yields CAWRRRTGTISYNEQFF.

This clone appeared once. The CDR3 is CASSLGLVPYNEQFF. DNA of the CDR3: TGTGCCAGCAGCTTAGGACTGGTTCCCTACAATGAGCAGTTCTTC. The chain has TRBV7-2 and TRBJ2-1; D ambiguous. In germline, CDR1 is SGHTA, CDR2 FQGNSA. The CDR3 contains 15 residues. The V end lost 1 base, the J end lost 2 bases, and 9 bases lay between the germline ends.

This clone was counted once. For the CDR3, the DNA is TGCAGTGCTAGGGGGGACCCTGAAGCTTTCTTT. Residues: CSARGDPEAFF. This rearrangement joins TRBV20-1 to TRBJ1-1; TRBD1 might be the D (5 bases). Germline-derived CDR1 and CDR2 are DFQATT and SNEGSKA (reference sequence). Trimming removed 3 bases from V and 6 bases from J, with 8 bases in between. The CDR3 is made up of 11 amino acids.

This chain links TRBV7-2 with TRBJ1-5, with 8 bases matching TRBD1. CDR3 length: 15 residues. CDR1 and CDR2 (germline): SGHTA, FQGNSA. Losses at the gene ends were 1 base for V and 4 bases for J; bases not matched to a gene: 3. The CDR3, as DNA: TGTGCCAGCAGCTTAGGCAGGGGGCTGAATCAGCCCCAGCATTTT. It yields the protein CASSLGRGLNQPQHF.

The DNA of the CDR3 is TGTGCCAGCAGTTTTGTAAGCTCTGGGGCCAACGTCCTGACTTTC. It encodes CASSFVSSGANVLTF. The chain employs TRBV6-5 and TRBJ2-6; D uncertain. Trimming stripped 4 bases from V and 0 bases from J, with 7 bases between. CDR1 is MNHEY and CDR2 is SVGAGI in the germline V gene. The CDR3 is made up of 15 amino acids.

The chain uses TRBV6-5 and TRBJ2-3, with 7 nucleotides matching TRBD1. The CDR3 is made up of 14 amino acids. Germline CDR1 and CDR2: MNHEY and SVGAGI. The J segment lost 4 bases and the V segment lost 7 bases, leaving 8 bases of the junction unmatched. CDR3: CASTYGTGADTQYF. The CDR3 coding sequence is TGTGCCAGCACCTACGGTACAGGGGCAGATACGCAGTATTTT.

Remarks on this clone: Different DNA sequences within this sample yield the same CDR3. The chain recombines TRBV5-1 with TRBJ1-2; no clear D. The germline CDR1 and CDR2 sequences are SGHRS and YFSETQ. The CDR3 totals 12 residues. V was pared by 0 bases and J by 6 bases, with 6 bases between. The CDR3 sequence is CASSLVGNGYTF. DNA for the CDR3: TGCGCCAGCAGCTTGGTCGGGAATGGCTACACCTTC.

This sequence joins TRBV6-1 and TRBJ1-1; TRBD1 is a possible D gene (5 bases). CDR3 size: 14 residues. Germline CDR1 reads MNHNS; CDR2 reads SASEGT. Trimming stripped 4 bases from V and 0 bases from J, with 9 bases between. The CDR3, as DNA: TGTGCCAGCAGTGGGGGCCTAGTGAACACTGAAGCTTTCTTT. Translation: CASSGGLVNTEAFF.

The chain employs TRBV29-1 and TRBJ2-3; TRBD2 might be the D (6 bases). CDR3 size: 11 residues. The V and J ends lost 8 bases and 6 bases respectively, with 12 bases between them. Germline V gene sequence: CDR1 SQVTM, CDR2 ANQGSEA. As DNA, the CDR3 is TGCAGCTTCAAACGGGGGGATACGCAGTATTTT. Translation: CSFKRGDTQYF.

The rearrangement joins TRBV20-1 to TRBJ2-7; D not certain. Per germline, CDR1 DFQATT and CDR2 SNEGSKA (reference sequence). There are 11 residues in the CDR3. V lost 0 bases, J lost 5 bases, and 5 bases lay in between. This CDR3 is CSARDENEQYF. The CDR3 nucleotides are TGCAGTGCTAGAGATGAGAACGAGCAGTACTTC.

This chain uses TRBV5-4 with TRBJ2-1; D gene ambiguous. Trimming shortened V by 0 bases and J by 0 bases, and 7 bases separated the two germline ends. CDR1 and CDR2 (germline): SGHNT, YYREEE (reference sequence). The CDR3 consists of 15 residues. CDR3 nucleotide sequence: TGTGCCAGCAGCTTGGAACCCAACTCCTACAATGAGCAGTTCTTC. Its protein product is CASSLEPNSYNEQFF.